A single sample gave rise to the 25 T cell receptor beta chains below, sequenced in a study of shared T cell receptors in the human thymus (dated by TCRdb to about 2021). The receptor library was made with the immunoSEQ multiplex PCR assay. Entries here come from immuneACCESS through TCRdb and include only in-frame sequences with V and J called. Some clones fail to appear in such tables; in the studies checked, an unresolved V gene covers under half of the shortfall, and the cause of the remainder is unknown. The sample table records hundreds of thousands of clones; 88% of these occur just once. Over 0.008% of the sample belongs to the ten largest clones. This sample was shared with a second study, whose subject was human thymus T cells.

The sequencing input was thymocytes. All receptors come from a boy under three years old with a congenital heart defect. Donor details come from another sample of the same person, matched by shared clones.

The J gene is TRBJ2-3, the V gene TRBV9; a possible D gene is TRBD2 (6 bases). Germline-derived CDR1 and CDR2 are SGDLS and YYNGEE. Trimming took 4 bases from V and 0 from J, leaving 12 bases between them. There are 15 residues in the CDR3. As DNA, the CDR3 is TGTGCCAGCAGCCCCCGGAGGGATAGCACAGATACGCAGTATTTT. It is translated as CASSPRRDSTDTQYF. The full variable domain, with the rest looked up from reference TRBV9 and TRBJ2-3, is DSGVTQTPKHLITATGQRVTLRCSPRSGDLSVYWYQQSLDQGLQFLIQYYNGEERAKGNILERFSAQQFPDLHSELNLSSLELGDSALYFCASSPRRDSTDTQYFGPGTRLTVL.

The chain links TRBV27 to TRBJ2-7; 7 positions agree with TRBD1. Germline V lookup: CDR1 MNHEY, CDR2 SMNVEV (reference sequence). V was pared by 5 bases and J by 6 bases, with 10 bases of the junction left unmatched. The CDR3 covers 14 residues. The CDR3 coding sequence is TGTGCCAGCAGTCCCAGGACAGGCTCTCTCGAGCAGTACTTC. It encodes CASSPRTGSLEQYF.

This chain uses TRBV7-2 with TRBJ1-1, with TRBD1 matching 7 bases. Germline assignment: CDR1 SGHTA and CDR2 FQGNSA. Trimming cost V 4 bases and J 4 bases; bases outside gene matches: 9. This CDR3 has 15 amino acids. CDR3: CASSSHRGSGTEAFF. In nucleotides, the CDR3 is TGTGCCAGCAGCTCACACAGGGGTAGCGGCACTGAAGCTTTCTTT.

This chain connects TRBV4-3 to TRBJ2-3; TRBD2 aligns across 13 bases. Germline CDR1 LGHNA, CDR2 YSLEER. The CDR3 runs 18 residues. V trimming: 3 bases; J trimming: 0 bases; junction bases outside the gene matches: 6. CDR3 amino acids: CASSQGLAGRTSTDTQYF. CDR3 nucleotides: TGCGCCAGCAGCCAGGGACTAGCGGGAAGGACTAGCACAGATACGCAGTATTTT.

This sequence joins TRBV7-2 and TRBJ2-1; 8 nucleotides agree with TRBD2. The ends lost 4 bases at V and 2 bases at J; junction bases unmatched: 13. The CDR3 runs to 18 residues. Germline V gives CDR1 SGHTA, CDR2 FQGNSA. CDR3: CASSSHGRAGGTYNEQFF. The CDR3 coding sequence is TGTGCCAGCAGCTCGCACGGGAGGGCGGGAGGAACCTACAATGAGCAGTTCTTC. The complete variable domain, with remaining parts taken from reference TRBV7-2 and TRBJ2-1, reads GAGVSQSPSNKVTEKGKDVELRCDPISGHTALYWYRQSLGQGLEFLIYFQGNSAPDKSGLPSDRFSAERTGGSVSTLTIQRTQQEDSAVYLCASSSHGRAGGTYNEQFFGPGTRLTVL.

With regard to this clone: The conserved phenylalanine or tryptophan is not found at the CDR3 terminus, so this likely reflects a read error. The limits of the CDR3 on the DNA are not certain, so only TCRdb's listed CDR3 is given. The rearrangement links TRBV2 to TRBJ1-1; the table's D gene call, TRBD1, was not cross checked with the DNA. The CDR3 adds up to 14 amino acids, both ends counted. The germline V gene encodes CDR1 SNHLY and CDR2 FYNNEI. The CDR3 loop is CASSEKDRGRVLDD.

The chain has TRBV2 and TRBJ2-5, with 10 bases lining up with TRBD2. Germline V CDR1 and CDR2: SNHLY, FYNNEI. Losses at the gene ends were 10 bases for V and 1 base for J; bases not matched to a gene: 3. CDR3 size: 13 residues. The CDR3 protein is CANSSGSQETQYF. DNA of the CDR3: TGTGCCAATTCTAGCGGGAGCCAAGAGACCCAGTACTTC.

The chain couples TRBV5-5 to TRBJ2-7, with 9 bases aligning to TRBD1. Germline V gene data show CDR1 as SGHKS and CDR2 as YYEKEE (reference sequence). With V trimmed by 0 bases and J by 6 bases, 10 bases remained unmatched. CDR3 length: 16 amino acids. The CDR3 coding sequence is TGTGCCAGCAGCTTGGCCCCTGGACAGGGGAACAGCGAGCAGTACTTC. Translated: CASSLAPGQGNSEQYF.

The rearrangement joins TRBV27 to TRBJ2-7; 8 nucleotides agree with TRBD1. CDR3 length: 14 amino acids. J gave up 6 bases and V 8 bases, and 12 bases lay outside the gene matches. Germline V gives CDR1 MNHEY, CDR2 SMNVEV (reference sequence). CDR3 DNA: TGTGCCAGCGGCCCGGGACAGGTGTATGGCGAGCAGTACTTC. This gives the protein CASGPGQVYGEQYF.

The V and J genes are TRBV6-1 and TRBJ1-1; D is perhaps TRBD1 (6 bases). The CDR3 totals 15 residues. The V and J ends lost 4 bases and 4 bases respectively, with 16 bases between them. The V gene's germline CDR1 is MNHNS and CDR2 SASEGT. The CDR3 here is CASSGIRGRFTEAFF. CDR3 DNA: TGTGCCAGCAGTGGGATCAGGGGAAGGTTCACTGAAGCTTTCTTT.

The chain carries TRBV4-1 and TRBJ2-7; TRBD1 aligns across 11 bases. Per germline, CDR1 MGHRA and CDR2 YSYEKL. The CDR3 consists of 15 residues. V was pared by 2 bases and J by 3 bases, with 3 bases of the junction left unmatched. The CDR3 DNA is TGCGCCAGCAGCCAACCGGGACAGGGGGACTACGAGCAGTACTTC. It specifies CASSQPGQGDYEQYF.

The chain employs TRBV12-2 and TRBJ2-5; TRBD2, the table's D call, lacks a check against the DNA. TRBV12-2 is tagged as a pseudogene. This CDR3 region has 14 residues. CDR3 coding DNA: TGTGCAAGTCAGGGACTAGCGGGAGAAGAGACCCAGTACTTC. This codes for CASQGLAGEETQYF.

This clone was detected once. The chain combines TRBV5-1 with TRBJ2-1; D perhaps matches TRBD2 (5 bases). The CDR3 is 13 amino acids. The V gene lost 0 bases and the J gene lost 6 bases, with 7 bases spanning the gap. The germline V gene has CDR1 SGHRS and CDR2 YFSETQ. The CDR3 here is CASSLGGFNEQFF. The CDR3 DNA reads as TGCGCCAGCAGCTTGGGAGGGTTCAATGAGCAGTTCTTC.

This rearrangement joins TRBV27 to TRBJ2-3; 9 bases match TRBD2. CDR1 and CDR2 from the germline V gene are MNHEY and SMNVEV (reference sequence). With 4 bases clipped from V and 4 bases from J, the junction kept 9 bases outside the gene matches. The CDR3 has 16 residues. CDR3 DNA: TGTGCCAGCAGTTCCTTTAGCGGGAGTAGCCCAGATACGCAGTATTTT. It codes for CASSSFSGSSPDTQYF.

The V and J genes are TRBV27 and TRBJ2-7; 11 bases agree with TRBD1. The CDR3 sequence is 13 residues long. Germline CDR1 is MNHEY and CDR2 is SMNVEV (reference sequence). Trimming took 4 bases from V and 6 from J; bases not matched to a gene: 2. CDR3 sequence (DNA): TGTGCCAGCAGTTCGGGACAGGGGGGCGAGCAGTACTTC. Its protein product is CASSSGQGGEQYF.

This sequence joins TRBV6-1 and TRBJ2-7; 10 bases align to TRBD2. Germline V gives CDR1 MNHNS, CDR2 SASEGT. V dropped 7 bases and J dropped 3; count of bases not matched to a gene: 6. The CDR3 consists of 14 residues. CDR3 in DNA: TGTGCCAGCACAGGGACTAGCGACAACTACGAGCAGTACTTC. Protein: CASTGTSDNYEQYF.

The chain combines TRBV11-3 with TRBJ2-7; D is unclear. Germline values: CDR1 SGHNT, CDR2 YENEEA. Trimming removed 0 bases at V and 2 bases at J, with 8 bases between. This CDR3 has 14 amino acids. CDR3 coding DNA: TGTGCCAGCAGCTTAGAGGGCCTCCCCTACGAGCAGTACTTC. It yields the protein CASSLEGLPYEQYF.

The genes are TRBV6-4 and TRBJ2-7; 11 bases fit TRBD2. The CDR3 contains 16 residues. The J segment lost 2 bases and the V segment lost 7 bases, leaving 10 bases of the junction unmatched. Germline CDR1 MRHNA, CDR2 SNTAGT. CDR3 DNA: TGTGCCAGCATCGGGCTAGCGGGAGGCTTACCCTACGAGCAGTACTTC. This codes for CASIGLAGGLPYEQYF.

The V gene is TRBV21-1, the J gene TRBJ2-7; the DNA was not used to check the table's D call, TRBD2. TRBV21-1 is a known pseudogene. The CDR3 sequence is 16 residues long. CDR3 loop: CASSKGRLAVVYEQYF. The CDR3 bases are TGTGCCAGCAGCAAAGGGCGACTAGCGGTCGTCTACGAGCAGTACTTC.

The rearrangement joins TRBV5-1 to TRBJ1-1; D possibly corresponds to TRBD1 (6 bases). Germline CDR1 SGHRS, CDR2 YFSETQ. The V end was cut by 5 bases, the J end by 0 bases, with 11 bases between. The CDR3 has 14 residues. This CDR3 is CASRQGHLNTEAFF. CDR3 nucleotide sequence: TGCGCCAGCAGACAGGGACACCTGAACACTGAAGCTTTCTTT.

This clone was seen a handful of times. The gene calls are TRBV7-2 and TRBJ2-1; 10 nucleotides align to TRBD2. The CDR3 loop spans 18 amino acids. Germline CDR1 is SGHTA and CDR2 is FQGNSA. V lost 0 bases to trimming and J lost 6 bases; unmatched junction nucleotides: 11. CDR3 in DNA: TGTGCCAGCAGCTTAGCACCCAGCCTAGCGGGAGCCACCAATGAGCAGTTCTTC. Translating it yields CASSLAPSLAGATNEQFF.

The V call is TRBV25-1, the J call TRBJ2-7; maybe TRBD1 (6 bases). This CDR3 comprises 15 residues. Germline-derived CDR1 and CDR2 are MGHDK and SYGVNS. The V end lost 1 base, the J end lost 3 bases, and 13 bases lay between the germline ends. In DNA form, the CDR3 reads TGTGCCAGCAGTGAATCCACCCACAGGGACTACGAGCAGTACTTC. Translated: CASSESTHRDYEQYF.

V and J are TRBV15 and TRBJ2-3, with D possibly matching TRBD2 (6 bases). Germline V CDR1 and CDR2: LNHNV, YYDKDF (reference sequence). CDR3 length equals 15 residues. The V end was cut by 3 bases, the J end by 0 bases, with 10 bases between. This chain's CDR3 is CATSSLAESTDTQYF. The CDR3 coding sequence is TGTGCCACCAGCAGCTTAGCGGAAAGCACAGATACGCAGTATTTT.

The V and J genes are TRBV25-1 and TRBJ1-1, with unresolved D. Trimming removed 5 bases from V and 3 bases from J, with 16 bases in between. The germline V gene has CDR1 MGHDK and CDR2 SYGVNS. The CDR3 extends over 15 amino acids. CDR3 loop: CASSPIGVADTEAFF. CDR3 DNA sequence: TGTGCCAGCAGTCCGATAGGAGTGGCGGACACTGAAGCTTTCTTT. The whole variable domain, remainder taken from reference TRBV25-1 and TRBJ1-1, is EADIYQTPRYLVIGTGKKITLECSQTMGHDKMYWYQQDPGMELHLIHYSYGVNSTEKGDLSSESTVSRIRTEHFPLTLESARPSHTSQYLCASSPIGVADTEAFFGQGTRLTVV.

The CDR3 is CASSLAGGGPYNEQFF. In DNA, the CDR3 is TGTGCCAGCAGCTTAGCGGGCGGGGGGCCCTACAATGAGCAGTTCTTC. This chain connects TRBV11-2 to TRBJ2-1; 8 positions match TRBD2. The CDR3 covers 16 residues. V lost 1 base to trimming and J lost 2 bases; unmatched junction nucleotides: 4. Germline V gene lookup returns CDR1 SGHAT and CDR2 FQNNGV.